The clone carrying this TCR beta chain came up a few times. Trimming at V came to 7 bases and at J to 9 bases, leaving 10 bases not matched to a gene. The CDR3 contains 15 residues. Germline CDR1 is MNHEY and CDR2 is SVGAGI. The sample is drawn from a study of blood T cell repertoires in COVID-19. In the study overall: There were acute and convalescent COVID-19 samples, and they came from the United States, Italy and Spain. Nucleic acid was either cDNA or gDNA, and it came from T cells, B-cell-depleted T cells, or PBMCs.

Source study methods: How many nucleated cells were present was estimated from reference gene primer amplification. The data were produced by immunoSEQ multiplex PCR, yet TCRdb's version contains in-frame clones alone and is incomplete. V and J calls plus clone size are reproduced from that table; the DNA served to infer D and trimming. Found here are under 200,000 clones, roughly 91% of them singletons; the top ten hold approximately 5.5%. Sequenced material: peripheral blood. This clonotype was sampled from a man aged 40-49 years with active or convalescent COVID-19. J is TRBJ1-6 and V is TRBV6-5, with 9 bases aligning to TRBD1. The CDR3 nucleotides read TGTGCCAGCAAACCGGGACAGGGATTTTTTTCACCCCTCCACTTT. It encodes CASKPGQGFFSPLHF.